This section outlines one TCR beta chain sequence together with its context. This clonotype was found a few times. This clone's antigen is unknown. One base away there is no much larger clone; base qualities are not given. This specimen belongs to a study of CD8 T cells in ankylosing spondylitis (dated by TCRdb to about 2017). Some background on the complete study: The study set out to find disease-linked TCR variants by profiling T cell receptor beta repertoires in ankylosing spondylitis patients and healthy donors. The full study cohort comprised 25 ankylosing spondylitis patients and roughly 110 healthy donors. Peripheral blood was sampled, and synovial fluid was also collected from ankylosing spondylitis patients.

The sequencer listed for this sample is Illumina HiSeq 2500. TCR beta libraries were prepared by quantitative 5'-RACE with molecular barcodes. On the study's bioinformatics: A new computational method, built on a probabilistic model of VDJ rearrangement, was used to identify disease-linked TCR variants. Using fastp at Q25 and MiXCR, TCRdb reprocessed the public reads and kept productive beta chains. Each CDR3 protein appears once, grouped with its most common genes and DNA. These V and J calls derive from TCRdb rather than the authors' analysis. A total of over 600,000 distinct CDR3 sequences appear in this sample, 15% to 20% of them only once. About a fifth of the sample lies in the top ten. The CDR3 contains 15 residues, cysteine and phenylalanine counted. The DNA shown is the 45-base CDR3, in frame from base 1. From the germline V gene (reference sequence), CDR1 is LGHDT and CDR2 is YNNKEL. The trim is 0 bases for V and 4 bases for J, with a gap of 12 bases between the germline ends.

The paper as a whole reports these results and caveats: The disease-linked clones showed a CD8+ phenotype and occurred at relatively low frequencies in peripheral blood. Some of the motif variants had been reported before in the synovial fluid and blood of reactive arthritis patients, a finding that suggests common disease-initiation mechanisms. According to the report, matched synovial fluid samples from ankylosing spondylitis patients were significantly enriched for the disease-linked clones. Blood from ankylosing spondylitis patients appeared to be characterized by a TCR beta motif made up of several highly homologous amino acid variants.

The sequence was obtained from a male donor with ankylosing spondylitis. The sequencing input was blood, either unsorted or a sorted T cell fraction (not recorded which). The chain is assembled from TRBV3-1 and TRBJ1-2; TRBD1 is a possible D gene, resting on 5 matching bases. The CDR3 region: CASSQEFQGAYGYTF. The sequence in DNA is TGTGCCAGCAGCCAAGAGTTTCAGGGCGCCTATGGCTACACCTTC.